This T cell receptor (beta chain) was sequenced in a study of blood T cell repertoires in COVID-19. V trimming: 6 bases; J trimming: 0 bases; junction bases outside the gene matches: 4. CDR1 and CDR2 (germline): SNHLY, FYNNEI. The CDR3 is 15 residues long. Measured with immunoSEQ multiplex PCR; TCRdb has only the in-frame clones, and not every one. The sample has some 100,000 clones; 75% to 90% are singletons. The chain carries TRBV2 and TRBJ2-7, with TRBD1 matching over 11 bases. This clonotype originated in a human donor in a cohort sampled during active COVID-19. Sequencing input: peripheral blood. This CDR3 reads CASSPGQGGSYEQYF. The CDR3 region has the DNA TGTGCCAGCAGCCCGGGACAGGGGGGCTCCTACGAGCAGTACTTC. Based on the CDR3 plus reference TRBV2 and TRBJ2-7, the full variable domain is EPEVTQTPSHQVTQMGQEVILRCVPISNHLYFYWYRQILGQKVEFLVSFYNNEISEKSEIFDDQFSVERPDGSNFTLKIRSTKLEDSAMYFCASSPGQGGSYEQYFGPGTRLTVT.